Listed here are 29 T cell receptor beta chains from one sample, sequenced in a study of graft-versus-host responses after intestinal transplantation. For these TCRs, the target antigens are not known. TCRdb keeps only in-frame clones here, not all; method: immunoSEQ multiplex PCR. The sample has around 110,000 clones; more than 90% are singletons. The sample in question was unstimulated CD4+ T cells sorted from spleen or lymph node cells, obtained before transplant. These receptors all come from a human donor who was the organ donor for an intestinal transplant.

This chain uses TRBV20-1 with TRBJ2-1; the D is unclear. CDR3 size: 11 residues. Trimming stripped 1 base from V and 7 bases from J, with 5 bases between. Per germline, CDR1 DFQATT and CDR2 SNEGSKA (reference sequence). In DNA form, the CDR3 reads TGCAGTGCTAGAGGAAGGAATGAGCAGTTCTTC. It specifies CSARGRNEQFF.

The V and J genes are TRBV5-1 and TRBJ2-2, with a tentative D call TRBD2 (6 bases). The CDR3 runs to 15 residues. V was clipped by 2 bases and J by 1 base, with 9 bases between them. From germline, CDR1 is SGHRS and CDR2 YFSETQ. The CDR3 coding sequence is TGCGCCAGCAGCTTTGGGGGGATGAACACCGGGGAGCTGTTTTTT. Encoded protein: CASSFGGMNTGELFF.

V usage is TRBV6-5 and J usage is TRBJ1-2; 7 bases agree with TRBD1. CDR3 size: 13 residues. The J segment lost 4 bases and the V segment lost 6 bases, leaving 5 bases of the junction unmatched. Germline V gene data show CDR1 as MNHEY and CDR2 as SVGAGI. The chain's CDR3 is CASSPRTGYGYTF. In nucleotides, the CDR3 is TGTGCCAGCAGCCCCAGGACAGGCTATGGCTACACCTTC.

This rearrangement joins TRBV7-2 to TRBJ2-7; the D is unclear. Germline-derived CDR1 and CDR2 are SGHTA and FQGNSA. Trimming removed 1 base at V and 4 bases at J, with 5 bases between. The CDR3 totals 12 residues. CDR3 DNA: TGTGCCAGCAGCTTAGACCAGTACGAGCAGTACTTC. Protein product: CASSLDQYEQYF.

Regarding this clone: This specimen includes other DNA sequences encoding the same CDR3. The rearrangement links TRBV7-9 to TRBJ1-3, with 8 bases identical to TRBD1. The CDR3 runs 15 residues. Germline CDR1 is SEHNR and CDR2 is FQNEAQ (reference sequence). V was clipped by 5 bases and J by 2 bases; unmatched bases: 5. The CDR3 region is CASSRTGRAGNTIYF. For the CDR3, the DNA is TGTGCCAGCAGCAGGACAGGGCGCGCTGGAAACACCATATATTTT.

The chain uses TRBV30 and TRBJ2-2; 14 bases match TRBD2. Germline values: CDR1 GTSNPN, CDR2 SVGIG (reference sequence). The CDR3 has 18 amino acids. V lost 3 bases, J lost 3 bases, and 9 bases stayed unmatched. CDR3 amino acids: CAWRPGLAGAADTGELFF. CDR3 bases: TGTGCCTGGAGACCGGGACTAGCGGGAGCAGCGGACACCGGGGAGCTGTTTTTT.

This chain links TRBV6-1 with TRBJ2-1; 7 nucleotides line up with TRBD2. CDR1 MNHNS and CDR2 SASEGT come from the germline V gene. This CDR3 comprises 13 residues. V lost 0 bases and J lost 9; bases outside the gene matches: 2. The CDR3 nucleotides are TGTGCCAGCAGTGAAGCGTGGGGGGGTGAGCAGTTCTTC. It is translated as CASSEAWGGEQFF.

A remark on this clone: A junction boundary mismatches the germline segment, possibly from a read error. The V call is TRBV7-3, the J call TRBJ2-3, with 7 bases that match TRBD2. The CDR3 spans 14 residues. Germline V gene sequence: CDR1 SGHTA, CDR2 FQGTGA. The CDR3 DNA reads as TGTGCCAGCAGCTTAGCGGGAGACACAAATACGCAGTATTTT. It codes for CASSLAGDTNTQYF.

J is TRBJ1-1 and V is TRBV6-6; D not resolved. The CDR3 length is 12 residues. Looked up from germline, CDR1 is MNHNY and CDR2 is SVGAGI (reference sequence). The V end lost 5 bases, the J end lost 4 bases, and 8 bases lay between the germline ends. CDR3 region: CASSRSSTEAFF. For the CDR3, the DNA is TGTGCCAGCAGTCGAAGCAGCACTGAAGCTTTCTTT.

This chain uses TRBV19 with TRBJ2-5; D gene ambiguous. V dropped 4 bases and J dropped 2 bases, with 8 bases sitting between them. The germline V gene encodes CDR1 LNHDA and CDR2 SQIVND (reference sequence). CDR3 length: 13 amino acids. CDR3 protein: CASSRARQETQYF. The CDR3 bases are TGTGCCAGTAGTAGGGCCAGGCAAGAGACCCAGTACTTC. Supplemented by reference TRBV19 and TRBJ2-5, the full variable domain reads DGGITQSPKYLFRKEGQNVTLSCEQNLNHDAMYWYRQDPGQGLRLIYYSQIVNDFQKGDIAEGYSVSREKKESFPLTVTSAQKNPTAFYLCASSRARQETQYFGPGTRLLVL.

CDR3: CASSLGLVGSSGGYRAFF. The CDR3 coding sequence is TGCGCCAGCAGCTTGGGATTGGTGGGTTCATCAGGGGGCTATAGAGCTTTCTTT. V is TRBV5-1 and J is TRBJ1-1, with 8 bases identical to TRBD1. Germline CDR1 reads SGHRS; CDR2 reads YFSETQ. The junction had 20 bases not matched to a gene; V was cut back by 0 bases and J by 10 bases. This CDR3 region has 18 residues.

The CDR3 DNA is TGCAGTGCCAAGAAAGCTTTCTTT. Translated, it gives CSAKKAFF. This sequence joins TRBV20-1 and TRBJ1-1; D is unclear. Germline V gene sequence: CDR1 DFQATT, CDR2 SNEGSKA (reference sequence). CDR3 length: 8 residues. V was cut by 6 bases and J by 9 bases, with 5 bases left in between.

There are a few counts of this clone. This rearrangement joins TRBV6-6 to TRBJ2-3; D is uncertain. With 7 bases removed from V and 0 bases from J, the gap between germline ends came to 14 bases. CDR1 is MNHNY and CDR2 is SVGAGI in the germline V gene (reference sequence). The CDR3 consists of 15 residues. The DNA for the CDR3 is TGTGCCAGCAATGTAACGGACCCTAGCACAGATACGCAGTATTTT. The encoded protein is CASNVTDPSTDTQYF.

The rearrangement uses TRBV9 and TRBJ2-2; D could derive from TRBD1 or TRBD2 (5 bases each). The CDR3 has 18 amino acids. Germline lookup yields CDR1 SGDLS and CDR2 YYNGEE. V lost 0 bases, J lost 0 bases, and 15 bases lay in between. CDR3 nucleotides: TGTGCCAGCAGCGTAGTCGGAGAAGGGGACCCGAACACCGGGGAGCTGTTTTTT. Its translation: CASSVVGEGDPNTGELFF.

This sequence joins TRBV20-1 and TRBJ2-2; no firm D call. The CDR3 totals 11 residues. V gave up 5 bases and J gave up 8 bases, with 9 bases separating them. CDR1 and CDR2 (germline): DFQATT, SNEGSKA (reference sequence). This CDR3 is CSASSPGELFF. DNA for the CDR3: TGCAGTGCTTCCTCCCCGGGGGAGCTGTTTTTT.

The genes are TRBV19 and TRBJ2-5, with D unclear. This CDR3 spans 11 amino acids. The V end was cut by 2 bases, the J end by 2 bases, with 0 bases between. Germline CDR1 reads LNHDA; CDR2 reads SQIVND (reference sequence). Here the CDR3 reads CASSIQETQYF. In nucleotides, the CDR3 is TGTGCCAGTAGTATACAAGAGACCCAGTACTTC.

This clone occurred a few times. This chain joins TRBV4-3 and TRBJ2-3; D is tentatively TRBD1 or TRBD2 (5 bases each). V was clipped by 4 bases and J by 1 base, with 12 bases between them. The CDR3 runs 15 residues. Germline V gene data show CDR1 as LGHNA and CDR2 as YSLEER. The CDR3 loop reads CASSPGRLGTDTQYF. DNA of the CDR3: TGCGCCAGCAGCCCGGGACGGTTGGGCACAGATACGCAGTATTTT.

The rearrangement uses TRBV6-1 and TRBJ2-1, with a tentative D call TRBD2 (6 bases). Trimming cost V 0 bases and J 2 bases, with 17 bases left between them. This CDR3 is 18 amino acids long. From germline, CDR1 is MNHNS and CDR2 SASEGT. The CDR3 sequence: CASSEAVFGGITYNEQFF. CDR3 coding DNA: TGTGCCAGCAGTGAAGCTGTCTTTGGCGGGATTACCTACAATGAGCAGTTCTTC.

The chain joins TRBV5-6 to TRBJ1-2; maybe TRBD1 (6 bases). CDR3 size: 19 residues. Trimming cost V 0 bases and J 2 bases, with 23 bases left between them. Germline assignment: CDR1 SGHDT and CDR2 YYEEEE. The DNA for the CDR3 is TGTGCCAGCAGCTTGGCAGGGGTGGTAAAAGTCGGATCCAACTATGGCTACACCTTC. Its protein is CASSLAGVVKVGSNYGYTF.

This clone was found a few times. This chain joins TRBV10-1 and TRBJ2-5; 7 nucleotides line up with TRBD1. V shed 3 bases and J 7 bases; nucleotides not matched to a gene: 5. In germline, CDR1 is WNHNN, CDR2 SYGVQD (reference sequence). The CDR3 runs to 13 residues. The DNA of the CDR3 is TGCGCCAGCAGTGAAGGGACAGAGGGGACCCAGTACTTC. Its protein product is CASSEGTEGTQYF.

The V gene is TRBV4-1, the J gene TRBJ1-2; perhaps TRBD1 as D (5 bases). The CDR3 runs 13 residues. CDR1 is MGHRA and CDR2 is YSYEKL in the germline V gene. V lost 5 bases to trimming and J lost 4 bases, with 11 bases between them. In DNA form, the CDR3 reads TGCGCCAGCAGCGGGGGACGGCTCTATGGCTACACCTTC. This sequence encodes CASSGGRLYGYTF.

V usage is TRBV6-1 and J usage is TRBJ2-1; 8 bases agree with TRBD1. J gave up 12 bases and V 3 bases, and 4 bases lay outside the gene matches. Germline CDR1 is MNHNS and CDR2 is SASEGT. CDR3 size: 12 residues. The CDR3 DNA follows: TGTGCCAGCAGTGAGCAGGGGGCATGGCAGTTCTTC. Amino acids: CASSEQGAWQFF.

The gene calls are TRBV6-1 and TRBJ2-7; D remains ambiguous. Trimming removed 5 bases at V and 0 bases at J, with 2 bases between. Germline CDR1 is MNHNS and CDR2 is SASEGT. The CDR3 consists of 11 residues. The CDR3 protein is CASSTSYEQYF. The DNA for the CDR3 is TGTGCCAGCAGTACCTCCTACGAGCAGTACTTC.

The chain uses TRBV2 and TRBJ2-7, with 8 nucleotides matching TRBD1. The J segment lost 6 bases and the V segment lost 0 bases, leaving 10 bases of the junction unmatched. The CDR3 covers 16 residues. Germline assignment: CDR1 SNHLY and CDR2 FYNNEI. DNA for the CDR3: TGTGCCAGCAGTGAAGCGCTTCGTCAGGGGGCGTCCGAGCAGTACTTC. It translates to CASSEALRQGASEQYF.

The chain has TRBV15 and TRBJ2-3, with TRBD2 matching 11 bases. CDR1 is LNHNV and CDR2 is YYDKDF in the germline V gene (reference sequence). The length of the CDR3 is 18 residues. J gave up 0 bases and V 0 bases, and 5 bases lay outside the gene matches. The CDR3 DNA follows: TGTGCCACCAGCAGAGAGGGGTGGACTAGCGGGAGCACAGATACGCAGTATTTT. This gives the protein CATSREGWTSGSTDTQYF.

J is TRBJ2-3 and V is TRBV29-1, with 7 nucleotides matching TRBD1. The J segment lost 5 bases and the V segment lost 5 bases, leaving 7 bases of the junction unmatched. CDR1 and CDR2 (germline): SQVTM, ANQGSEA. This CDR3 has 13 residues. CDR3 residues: CSVYSRGKDTQYF. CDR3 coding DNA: TGCAGCGTTTATTCCAGGGGGAAAGATACGCAGTATTTT.

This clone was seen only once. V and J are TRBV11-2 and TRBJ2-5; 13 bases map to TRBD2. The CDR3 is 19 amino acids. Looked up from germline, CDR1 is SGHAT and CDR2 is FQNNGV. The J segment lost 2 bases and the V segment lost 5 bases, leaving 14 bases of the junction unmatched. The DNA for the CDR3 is TGTGCCAGCAGCACCCGGACTAGCGGGAGCTTAAGTAATCAAGAGACCCAGTACTTC. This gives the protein CASSTRTSGSLSNQETQYF.

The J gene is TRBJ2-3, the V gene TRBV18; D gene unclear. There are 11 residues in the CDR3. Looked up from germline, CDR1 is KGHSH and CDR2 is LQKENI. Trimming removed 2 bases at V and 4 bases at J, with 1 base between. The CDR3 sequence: CASSPADTQYF. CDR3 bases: TGTGCCAGCTCACCAGCAGATACGCAGTATTTT.

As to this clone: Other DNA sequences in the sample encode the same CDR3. The CDR3, as DNA: TGTGCCAGCAGCTTTGGGAGAAACAATGAGCAGTTCTTC. Translation gives CASSFGRNNEQFF. The chain couples TRBV11-2 to TRBJ2-1, with a tentative D call TRBD2 (5 bases). The CDR3 consists of 13 residues. Germline CDR1 SGHAT, CDR2 FQNNGV. The V end was cut by 3 bases, the J end by 5 bases, with 8 bases between. Full variable domain (rest looked up from reference TRBV11-2 and TRBJ2-1): EAGVAQSPRYKIIEKRQSVAFWCNPISGHATLYWYQQILGQGPKLLIQFQNNGVVDDSQLPKDRFSAERLKGVDSTLKIQPAKLEDSAVYLCASSFGRNNEQFFGPGTRLTVL.